This TCR beta chain emerged from a study of T-cell reconstitution after alpha-beta-depleted transplantation in children. This clonotype was recorded a few times. The CDR3 extends over 13 amino acids. The germline CDR1 and CDR2 sequences are DFQATT and SNEGSKA (reference sequence). The trim removed 5 bases at V and 11 bases at J, leaving 12 bases unmatched. A TCRbeta library incorporating unique molecular identifiers was prepared. Each CDR3 protein is one row after TCRdb ran MiXCR on the PCR reads. Of 700,000 or so distinct CDR3 sequences in the sample, around 14% were seen once. Sample: PBMCs, taken before TCRalphabeta/CD19-depleted stem cell transplant. The genes are TRBV20-1 and TRBJ1-1, with 9 nucleotides matching TRBD1. The TCR comes from a girl aged 2 to 9 with congenital amegakaryocytic thrombocytopenia, due to receive a stem cell transplant. The CDR3 region is CSASPGQGQKAFF. CDR3 nucleotides: TGCAGTGCTTCGCCGGGACAGGGTCAGAAGGCTTTCTTT.